Below, 21 T cell receptor beta chains from the same sample are listed, as sequenced in a study of OX40 agonist ivuxolimab in advanced cancers. TCRdb keeps only in-frame clones here, not all; method: immunoSEQ multiplex PCR. The sample has 20,000 to 30,000 clones, 80% to 90% seen once; the top ten hold 9.5% to 15%. The input for sequencing was CD4+ or CD8+ T cells sorted from blood, taken in a trial of the OX40 agonist ivuxolimab. The receptors stem from an adult with an advanced solid tumor such as melanoma, head and neck, liver or kidney cancer.

The rearrangement uses TRBV9 and TRBJ1-2, with 7 bases fitting TRBD1. The J segment lost 7 bases and the V segment lost 3 bases, leaving 3 bases of the junction unmatched. The germline CDR1 and CDR2 sequences are SGDLS and YYNGEE. The CDR3 loop spans 12 amino acids. The CDR3 DNA sequence: TGTGCCAGCAGCGCGGGGGACAGTGGCTACACCTTC. It translates to CASSAGDSGYTF.

Relative to its sample, this clone is medium-sized. The chain recombines TRBV6-5 with TRBJ2-5; no firm D call. Deletions cut 2 bases from V and 5 bases from J, with 3 bases between. The CDR3 has 11 residues. CDR1 is MNHEY and CDR2 is SVGAGI in the germline V gene. CDR3 sequence reads: CASSYGETQYF. The CDR3 coding sequence is TGTGCCAGCAGTTACGGGGAGACCCAGTACTTC.

The chain has TRBV5-4 and TRBJ2-7; tentatively, D is TRBD1 (6 bases). V dropped 2 bases and J dropped 4 bases, with 10 bases sitting between them. The CDR3 extends over 13 amino acids. Looked up from germline, CDR1 is SGHNT and CDR2 is YYREEE (reference sequence). Here the CDR3 reads CASSFGQRYEQYF. CDR3 DNA sequence: TGTGCCAGCAGCTTCGGACAGAGGTACGAGCAGTACTTC.

This clone was picked up one time. The chain carries TRBV4-2 and TRBJ2-2; D is perhaps TRBD1 or TRBD2 (6 bases each). The CDR3 runs 18 residues. Per the germline V gene, CDR1 is LGHNA and CDR2 is YNFKEQ. V gave up 0 bases and J gave up 3 bases, with 17 bases separating them. The DNA for the CDR3 is TGTGCCAGCAGCCAAGATTGGGGGGCCGGGGCCCACACCGGGGAGCTGTTTTTT. Translating gives CASSQDWGAGAHTGELFF.

This clone was recorded once. The J gene is TRBJ2-7, the V gene TRBV6-1, with D perhaps matching TRBD1 (6 bases). The V and J ends lost 6 bases and 4 bases respectively, with 16 bases between them. Per the germline V gene, CDR1 is MNHNS and CDR2 is SASEGT. The length of the CDR3 is 14 residues. CDR3 DNA sequence: TGTGCCAGCAGCCCAGCAGGGGCTCCTTACGAGCAGTACTTC. Protein: CASSPAGAPYEQYF.

V and J are TRBV5-1 and TRBJ2-2; TRBD2 matches at 9 bases. Germline CDR1 SGHRS, CDR2 YFSETQ. V trimming: 4 bases; J trimming: 11 bases; junction bases outside the gene matches: 12. This CDR3 region has 15 residues. CDR3 nucleotides: TGCGCCAGCAGCGACAGAGCGGGGGGAAAACGCGAGCTGTTTTTT. Translated, it gives CASSDRAGGKRELFF.

V and J are TRBV11-2 and TRBJ2-4; D gene ambiguous. V lost 1 base and J lost 0, with 16 bases in between. Germline loops: CDR1 SGHAT, CDR2 FQNNGV. The CDR3 length is 18 residues. The chain's CDR3 is CASSLGVSAGLAKNIQYF. CDR3 coding DNA: TGTGCCAGCAGCTTAGGAGTCTCGGCAGGCCTAGCCAAAAACATTCAGTACTTC.

The gene calls are TRBV10-1 and TRBJ2-3; maybe TRBD1 (5 bases). Deletions cut 2 bases from V and 5 bases from J, with 5 bases between. The CDR3 has 12 residues. Germline V gene lookup returns CDR1 WNHNN and CDR2 SYGVQD (reference sequence). CDR3 loop: CASSERGDTQYF. The CDR3 coding sequence is TGCGCCAGCAGTGAGAGGGGAGATACGCAGTATTTT.

This chain connects TRBV7-6 to TRBJ2-7; D remains unclear. The CDR3 runs to 14 residues. V was cut by 1 base and J by 4 bases, with 11 bases left in between. Germline CDR1 is SGHVS and CDR2 is FNYEAQ. The CDR3 DNA reads as TGTGCCAGCAGCTTAGGGGTACTGGGTTACGAGCAGTACTTC. As protein: CASSLGVLGYEQYF.

The chain employs TRBV11-2 and TRBJ2-3, with D possibly TRBD1 on 6 matching bases. Germline CDR1 SGHAT, CDR2 FQNNGV. V gave up 4 bases and J gave up 2 bases, with 19 bases separating them. The CDR3 has 17 amino acids. In nucleotides, the CDR3 is TGTGCCAGCAGCTCATACAGGGTCGAGCTAATCACAGATACGCAGTATTTT. This translates into CASSSYRVELITDTQYF.

J is TRBJ1-2 and V is TRBV29-1; 7 bases are shared with TRBD1. J gave up 4 bases and V 5 bases, and 4 bases lay outside the gene matches. Germline values: CDR1 SQVTM, CDR2 ANQGSEA. The CDR3 totals 12 residues. As DNA, the CDR3 is TGCAGCGTTTCCGGGACAGCCTATGGCTACACCTTC. Its protein is CSVSGTAYGYTF.

The chain carries TRBV27 and TRBJ2-5; D may be TRBD1 (6 bases). The CDR3 has 14 residues. CDR1 and CDR2 from the germline V gene are MNHEY and SMNVEV (reference sequence). Trimming removed 5 bases at V and 7 bases at J, with 17 bases between. Here the CDR3 DNA reads TGTGCCAGCAGTCCATACAGGGTTGAGGGGACCCAGTACTTC. Protein product: CASSPYRVEGTQYF.

The chain joins TRBV15 to TRBJ2-1, with D perhaps TRBD1 or TRBD2 (7 bases each). CDR1 and CDR2 (germline): LNHNV, YYDKDF (reference sequence). The CDR3 covers 16 residues. Trimming cost V 3 bases and J 2 bases, with 14 bases left between them. CDR3 residues: CATSRGGDSTYNEQFF. The CDR3 DNA reads TGTGCCACCAGCAGGGGGGGGGACAGTACCTACAATGAGCAGTTCTTC.

This clone was picked up one time. The chain couples TRBV7-9 to TRBJ2-2; 9 bases are shared with TRBD2. In germline, CDR1 is SEHNR, CDR2 FQNEAQ (reference sequence). The CDR3 contains 17 residues. With V trimmed by 5 bases and J by 2 bases, 9 bases remained unmatched. This CDR3 reads CASSPISRGGNTGELFF. DNA for the CDR3: TGTGCCAGCAGCCCTATTTCGCGGGGGGGAAACACCGGGGAGCTGTTTTTT.

The chain has TRBV6-5 and TRBJ1-6, with D tentatively TRBD1 (5 bases). The CDR3 is 14 amino acids. The ends were cut back, 0 bases at V and 7 bases at J, with 7 bases in the middle. Germline CDR1 and CDR2: MNHEY and SVGAGI. CDR3 sequence: CASSYSGDNSPLHF. The CDR3 coding sequence is TGTGCCAGCAGTTACTCAGGGGACAATTCACCCCTCCACTTT.

The table lists this clone with a few counts. V is TRBV4-1 and J is TRBJ1-2; D remains ambiguous. Germline V gives CDR1 MGHRA, CDR2 YSYEKL. This CDR3 is built from 14 residues. V lost 0 bases and J 10 bases, leaving 15 bases between the germline ends. CDR3 coding DNA: TGCGCCAGCAGCCAAGATTGGGTCCTGACCTCCTACACCTTC. This gives the protein CASSQDWVLTSYTF.

The chain recombines TRBV7-8 with TRBJ2-7; weak D call: TRBD1 (6 bases). V was trimmed by 4 bases and J by 0 bases, leaving 16 bases between them. This CDR3 contains 16 residues. Germline V gene sequence: CDR1 SGHVS, CDR2 FQNEAQ. In nucleotides, the CDR3 is TGTGCCAGCAGCTCCCCCCCCGACAGGTTCTCCTACGAGCAGTACTTC. Amino acid sequence: CASSSPPDRFSYEQYF.

This chain uses TRBV5-6 with TRBJ2-3, with D hard to call. V lost 5 bases to trimming and J lost 2 bases, with 12 bases between them. The CDR3 runs 14 residues. Germline values: CDR1 SGHDT, CDR2 YYEEEE. The CDR3 is CASRPAGVTDTQYF. The DNA of the CDR3 is TGTGCCAGCAGGCCGGCAGGAGTCACAGATACGCAGTATTTT.

The CDR3 DNA reads TGTGCCAGCAGTTGGGCAGGGGGCTCCTACGAGCAGTACTTC. Its protein is CASSWAGGSYEQYF. The chain joins TRBV27 to TRBJ2-7; 7 bases are a match to TRBD1. Trimming cost V 4 bases and J 0 bases; bases outside gene matches: 3. The CDR3 contains 14 residues. Germline values: CDR1 MNHEY, CDR2 SMNVEV (reference sequence).

This chain uses TRBV11-2 with TRBJ2-5; TRBD1 agrees at 12 bases. V lost 2 bases to trimming and J lost 5 bases; unmatched junction nucleotides: 9. This CDR3 is 17 amino acids long. Germline values: CDR1 SGHAT, CDR2 FQNNGV. Here the CDR3 DNA reads TGTGCCAGCAGCTTACGGGACAGGGGGCCGGGTTGGGAGACCCAGTACTTC. It encodes CASSLRDRGPGWETQYF.

The chain is built from TRBV7-8 and TRBJ1-3, with a tentative D call TRBD1 (5 bases). The CDR3 is 17 residues long. V lost 0 bases and J 4 bases, leaving 16 bases between the germline ends. Germline CDR1 SGHVS, CDR2 FQNEAQ. CDR3 sequence: CASSLASYAGTGNTIYF. CDR3 nucleotide sequence: TGTGCCAGCAGCTTAGCATCTTACGCAGGGACCGGAAACACCATATATTTT.